These 11 T cell receptor beta chains share one sample of origin, sequenced in a study of CD8+CD57+ T cells in acquired aplastic anemia. CDR3 and TCR beta VDJ profiling relied on genomic DNA as the template. From the reads, TCRdb called clonotypes with MiXCR, one entry per CDR3 protein. Altogether 200,000 to 250,000 distinct CDR3 sequences are present, 34% being singletons, with the ten largest covering 0.9% to 1.2%. The sequencing sample was made of sorted CD4+, CD8+, or CD8+CD57+ T cells (not recorded which) from PBMCs. Receptors were obtained from a human donor in good health, serving as a control.

As to this clonotype: Relative to the germline gene, one junction end is altered; a read error may explain this. The V call is TRBV5-1, the J call TRBJ2-7; D not resolved. Germline V CDR1 and CDR2: SGHRS, YFSETQ. The CDR3 totals 15 residues. CDR3 residues: CARSLVARQSYEQYF. CDR3 bases: TGCGCCCGCAGCCTGGTCGCGCGCCAGTCCTACGAGCAGTACTTC.

The CDR3 DNA follows: TGTGCCAGCAGTTTACAGGGCTCCTATCGGCCCCAGCATTTT. Its translation: CASSLQGSYRPQHF. The chain employs TRBV12-3 or TRBV12-4 and TRBJ1-5; a weak D match, TRBD1 (5 bases). This CDR3 spans 14 amino acids. V lost 2 bases, J lost 9 bases, and 14 bases lay in between.

The chain carries TRBV25-1 and TRBJ1-6; D gene uncertain. The germline V gene encodes CDR1 MGHDK and CDR2 SYGVNS. The CDR3 length is 15 residues. Trimming cost V 1 base and J 7 bases, with 11 bases left between them. The CDR3 protein is CASSELGLGNSPLHF. DNA for the CDR3: TGTGCCAGCAGTGAATTGGGGTTAGGCAATTCACCCCTCCACTTT.

This clonotype was detected once. The junction does not match germline at one end; this may be a read error. The V gene is TRBV5-1, the J gene TRBJ2-3; no firm D call. This CDR3 comprises 15 residues. Germline CDR1 SGHRS, CDR2 YFSETQ. CDR3 protein: CASGLDGFNTDTQYF. In DNA, the CDR3 is TGCGCCAGCGGCTTGGATGGCTTTAACACAGATACGCAGTATTTT.

The sample holds many counts of this clonotype. The rearrangement joins TRBV24-1 to TRBJ2-5, with TRBD1 matching over 7 bases. Germline lookup yields CDR1 KGHDR and CDR2 SFDVKD. The CDR3 is 17 residues long. The V segment lost 2 bases and the J segment 2 bases; nucleotides outside the gene matches: 10. The CDR3: CATSDWGKGQEQETQYF. The CDR3 DNA reads TGTGCCACCAGTGATTGGGGGAAAGGACAGGAACAAGAGACCCAGTACTTC.

This clonotype was detected ten times or more. The V and J genes are TRBV5-1 and TRBJ2-6, with D hard to call. The CDR3 is 15 amino acids. With 4 bases removed from V and 0 bases from J, the gap between germline ends came to 8 bases. Looked up from germline, CDR1 is SGHRS and CDR2 is YFSETQ. The CDR3 here is CASSQGDSGANVLTF. In DNA form, the CDR3 reads TGCGCCAGCAGCCAAGGAGACTCTGGGGCCAACGTCCTGACTTTC.

In this sample, this clonotype turned up many times. This chain uses TRBV2 with TRBJ1-5, with D possibly being TRBD1 (5 bases). Trimming cost V 7 bases and J 0 bases, with 10 bases left between them. The CDR3 runs to 14 residues. Germline V gene sequence: CDR1 SNHLY, CDR2 FYNNEI. CDR3 residues: CASTVDSSNQPQHF. DNA for the CDR3: TGTGCCAGCACCGTTGACAGTAGCAATCAGCCCCAGCATTTT.

The chain combines TRBV10-3 with TRBJ1-2, with a weak D call TRBD1 (6 bases). Germline CDR1 ENHRY, CDR2 SYGVKD. This CDR3 comprises 15 residues. Between the trimmed V and J ends, which lost 4 bases and 8 bases, there was a span of 20 bases. The CDR3 DNA reads TGTGCCATCAGTGCATGGCCTGGGGGCGATCTGGGCTACACCTTC. Amino acids: CAISAWPGGDLGYTF.

The V call is TRBV15, the J call TRBJ2-3; 7 positions agree with TRBD2. CDR3 length: 14 amino acids. Germline CDR1 and CDR2: LNHNV and YYDKDF (reference sequence). V was clipped by 5 bases and J by 3 bases; unmatched bases: 5. The CDR3 region is CATSGKRGTDTQYF. The CDR3 region has the DNA TGTGCCACCAGCGGCAAGCGGGGAACAGATACGCAGTATTTT.

This clonotype was seen only a few times. The rearrangement joins TRBV27 to TRBJ1-6, with a weak D call TRBD1 (6 bases). From germline, CDR1 is MNHEY and CDR2 SMNVEV (reference sequence). Trimming removed 5 bases from V and 9 bases from J, with 23 bases in between. CDR3 length equals 17 residues. CDR3 sequence (DNA): TGTGCCAGCAGTCCCCAGCTCATACAGGGTATGGGTTCACCCCTCCACTTT. It encodes CASSPQLIQGMGSPLHF.

The chain links TRBV11-2 to TRBJ2-3; 11 positions agree with TRBD2. The CDR3 covers 18 residues. Germline values: CDR1 SGHAT, CDR2 FQNNGV. V was clipped by 2 bases and J by 6 bases; unmatched bases: 13. The CDR3 DNA reads as TGTGCCAGCAGCTTATGGTCTAGCGGGGGGCCGGGAGCGGATACGCAGTATTTT. Its protein is CASSLWSSGGPGADTQYF.